This record looks at one T cell receptor (beta chain) sequence and its context. Its antigen is still unknown. This sample was taken from a study of human thymus T cells. V was pared by 6 bases and J by 9 bases, with 12 bases between. Germline V gene sequence: CDR1 SGHVS, CDR2 FNYEAQ. The CDR3 has 13 residues. Study-level points and caveats: Related studies noted strongly shared thymic repertoires across unrelated people. Within thymic and blood repertoires, V and J gene usage appeared to be biased.

Corrective cardiac surgery supplied the resected thymus tissue. Congenital heart defects were the reason for the corrective surgery that the donors, healthy Finnish infants, were having. The table came from immunoSEQ multiplex PCR; TCRdb's copy has only in-frame clones and leaves some out. The sample has about 120,000 clones; around 94% are singletons. The rearrangement uses TRBV7-6 and TRBJ1-6; TRBD1 is a possible D gene (6 bases). The sample taken for sequencing was thymus tissue. This sequence originates from a boy under three years old with a congenital heart defect but otherwise immunologically healthy. The CDR3 DNA reads TGTGCCAGCAGGGGGGGGCTATCTTCACCCCTCCACTTT. It yields the protein CASRGGLSSPLHF.